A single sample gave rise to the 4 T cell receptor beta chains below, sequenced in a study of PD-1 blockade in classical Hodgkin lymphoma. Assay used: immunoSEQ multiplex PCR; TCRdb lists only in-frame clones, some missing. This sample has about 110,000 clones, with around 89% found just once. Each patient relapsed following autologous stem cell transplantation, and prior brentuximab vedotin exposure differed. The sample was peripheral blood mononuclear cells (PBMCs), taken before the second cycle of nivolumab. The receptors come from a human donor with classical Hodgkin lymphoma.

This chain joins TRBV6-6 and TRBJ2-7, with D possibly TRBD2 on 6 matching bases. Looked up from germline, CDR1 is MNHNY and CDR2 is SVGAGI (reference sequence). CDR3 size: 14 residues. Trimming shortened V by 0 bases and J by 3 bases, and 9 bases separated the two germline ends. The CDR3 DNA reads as TGTGCCAGCAGTTACTCGAGGACTAACTACGAGCAGTACTTC. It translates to CASSYSRTNYEQYF.

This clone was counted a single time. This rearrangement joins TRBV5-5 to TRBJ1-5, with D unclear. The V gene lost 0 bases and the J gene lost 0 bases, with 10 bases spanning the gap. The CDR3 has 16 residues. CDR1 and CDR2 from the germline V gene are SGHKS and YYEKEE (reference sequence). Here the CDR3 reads CASSLDRRFSNQPQHF. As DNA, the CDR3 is TGTGCCAGCAGCTTGGATAGAAGATTTAGCAATCAGCCCCAGCATTTT.

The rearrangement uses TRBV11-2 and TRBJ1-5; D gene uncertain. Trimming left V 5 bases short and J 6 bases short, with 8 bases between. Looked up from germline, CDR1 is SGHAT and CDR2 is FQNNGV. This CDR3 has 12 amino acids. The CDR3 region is CASSLSGQPQHF. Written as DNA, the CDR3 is TGTGCCAGCAGCCTGTCCGGTCAGCCCCAGCATTTT.

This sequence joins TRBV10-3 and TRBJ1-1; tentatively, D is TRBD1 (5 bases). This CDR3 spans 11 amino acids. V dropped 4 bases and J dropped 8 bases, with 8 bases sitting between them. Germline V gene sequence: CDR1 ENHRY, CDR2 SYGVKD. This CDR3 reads CAISAGGEAFF. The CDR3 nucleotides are TGTGCCATCAGTGCCGGGGGGGAAGCTTTCTTT.